The 15 T cell receptor beta chains below all came from one sample that was sequenced in a study of blood T cell repertoires in COVID-19. Profiling relied on immunoSEQ multiplex PCR, and the TCRdb table lists in-frame clones only, not all of them. The sample holds 350,000 to 550,000 clones, approximately 90% seen once. Sample: peripheral blood. The receptors were sampled from a woman in her 30s with acute or convalescent COVID-19.

The chain joins TRBV5-1 to TRBJ2-4; D might be TRBD2 (7 bases). Germline values: CDR1 SGHRS, CDR2 YFSETQ. V lost 2 bases, J lost 3 bases, and 12 bases lay in between. The CDR3 runs to 15 residues. The CDR3 is CASSFGGPGKNIQYF. The CDR3 DNA reads TGCGCCAGCAGCTTCGGGGGGCCGGGCAAAAACATTCAGTACTTC.

The V and J genes are TRBV19 and TRBJ2-3, with TRBD2 matching 11 bases. After removal of 1 base from V and 0 bases from J, the junction contained 3 bases not matched to a gene. Germline-derived CDR1 and CDR2 are LNHDA and SQIVND (reference sequence). The CDR3 loop spans 17 amino acids. The CDR3 DNA follows: TGTGCCAGTAGTATAGTGCTAGCGGGGGGTAGCACAGATACGCAGTATTTT. Residues: CASSIVLAGGSTDTQYF.

The chain links TRBV5-1 to TRBJ2-3; 7 nucleotides align to TRBD1. The V gene end was trimmed by 3 bases and the J gene end by 4 bases; junction bases not matched to a gene: 5. Looked up from germline, CDR1 is SGHRS and CDR2 is YFSETQ. This CDR3 has 14 amino acids. The DNA of the CDR3 is TGCGCCAGCAGCTGGGGAACAGGGGCAGATACGCAGTATTTT. It yields the protein CASSWGTGADTQYF.

This clone showed up just once. At the DNA level, this CDR3 is encoded by other sequences in the same sample as well. The chain uses TRBV28 and TRBJ2-7; 7 nucleotides line up with TRBD1. From germline, CDR1 is MDHEN and CDR2 SYDVKM. V lost 2 bases to trimming and J lost 4 bases; unmatched junction nucleotides: 5. The CDR3 sequence is 14 residues long. The CDR3 DNA sequence: TGTGCCAGCAGTTTAAGGCAGGGGGTTTACGAGCAGTACTTC. It translates to CASSLRQGVYEQYF.

The chain recombines TRBV9 with TRBJ2-3; 7 bases match TRBD1. This CDR3 is built from 16 residues. V lost 0 bases to trimming and J lost 2 bases; unmatched junction nucleotides: 6. Germline loops: CDR1 SGDLS, CDR2 YYNGEE. The CDR3 spells CASSVGFRGLTDTQYF. Here the CDR3 DNA reads TGTGCCAGCAGCGTAGGGTTTAGGGGGCTCACAGATACGCAGTATTTT.

The V and J genes are TRBV5-4 and TRBJ2-2, with TRBD2 matching 14 bases. The CDR3 is 16 residues long. Trimming removed 2 bases from V and 7 bases from J; junction bases left unmatched: 4. Germline assignment: CDR1 SGHNT and CDR2 YYREEE (reference sequence). The CDR3: CASSFGLAGGGGELFF. The CDR3 DNA follows: TGTGCCAGCAGCTTCGGACTAGCGGGGGGCGGCGGGGAGCTGTTTTTT.

The chain is built from TRBV24-1 and TRBJ2-2, with D hard to call. Trimming took 5 bases from V and 1 from J, leaving 13 bases between them. This CDR3 region has 16 residues. Germline CDR1 and CDR2: KGHDR and SFDVKD. CDR3 DNA: TGTGCCACCAGTGGCCTAATAGCCGGGAACACCGGGGAGCTGTTTTTT. It specifies CATSGLIAGNTGELFF.

The gene calls are TRBV6-5 and TRBJ1-6; TRBD1 aligns across 11 bases. Germline V CDR1 and CDR2: MNHEY, SVGAGI. CDR3 length: 13 residues. The trim removed 8 bases at V and 7 bases at J, leaving 1 base unmatched. The CDR3 bases are TGTGCCAGCGGGGACAGGGGGAATTCACCCCTCCACTTT. This codes for CASGDRGNSPLHF.

This clone appeared once. CDR3 in DNA: TGTGCCAGCAGTCTCAGGGGCCCCTCCTACAATGAGCAGTTCTTC. It yields the protein CASSLRGPSYNEQFF. The rearrangement uses TRBV6-5 and TRBJ2-1; a weak D match, TRBD1 (6 bases). Trimming shortened V by 5 bases and J by 0 bases, and 11 bases separated the two germline ends. Germline V gene lookup returns CDR1 MNHEY and CDR2 SVGAGI. The CDR3 totals 15 residues.

V gene TRBV2 combines with J gene TRBJ2-7; 11 bases map to TRBD2. Trimming cost V 4 bases and J 1 base; bases outside gene matches: 3. The CDR3 runs 15 residues. Germline CDR1 is SNHLY and CDR2 is FYNNEI. The CDR3 DNA follows: TGTGCCAGCAGTGGCCGACTAGCGGGGTCCTACGAGCAGTACTTC. Protein sequence: CASSGRLAGSYEQYF. Together with reference TRBV2 and TRBJ2-7, the CDR3 gives the full variable domain: EPEVTQTPSHQVTQMGQEVILRCVPISNHLYFYWYRQILGQKVEFLVSFYNNEISEKSEIFDDQFSVERPDGSNFTLKIRSTKLEDSAMYFCASSGRLAGSYEQYFGPGTRLTVT.

V gene TRBV19 combines with J gene TRBJ1-1; D remains unclear. The length of the CDR3 is 13 residues. Germline values: CDR1 LNHDA, CDR2 SQIVND (reference sequence). V was trimmed by 4 bases and J by 5 bases, leaving 11 bases between them. CDR3 in amino acids: CASSTGSRTEAFF. CDR3 nucleotide sequence: TGTGCCAGTAGTACGGGGAGTCGGACTGAAGCTTTCTTT.

In this sample, this clone turned up once. The V and J genes are TRBV7-6 and TRBJ2-1, with 8 nucleotides matching TRBD2. The CDR3 runs 16 residues. The J segment lost 6 bases and the V segment lost 3 bases, leaving 10 bases of the junction unmatched. Germline V gives CDR1 SGHVS, CDR2 FNYEAQ. The CDR3 sequence: CASSLTGTRSSNEQFF. The CDR3 DNA is TGTGCCAGCAGCTTGACCGGGACTAGATCGAGCAATGAGCAGTTCTTC.

Here the CDR3 DNA reads TGTGCCAGCAGCCCACAGCCGGGACTAGCGGGGGGGAGGGGAGGCACAGATACGCAGTATTTT. Its protein is CASSPQPGLAGGRGGTDTQYF. V and J are TRBV4-2 and TRBJ2-3; 16 bases line up with TRBD2. This CDR3 contains 21 residues. The ends lost 4 bases at V and 1 base at J; junction bases unmatched: 14. CDR1 LGHNA and CDR2 YNFKEQ come from the germline V gene.

To note about this clone: Other DNA sequences in this specimen translate into the identical CDR3. The chain links TRBV29-1 to TRBJ1-1; D ambiguous. This CDR3 region has 11 residues. V was cut by 5 bases and J by 0 bases, with 4 bases left in between. Germline V gene lookup returns CDR1 SQVTM and CDR2 ANQGSEA. CDR3: CSVPVNTEAFF. The CDR3 DNA follows: TGCAGCGTTCCGGTGAACACTGAAGCTTTCTTT.

This clone was recorded only once. The rearrangement links TRBV2 to TRBJ1-2; tentative D call: TRBD1 (5 bases). The CDR3 loop spans 13 amino acids. V gave up 10 bases and J gave up 5 bases, with 17 bases separating them. The germline gives CDR1 SNHLY, CDR2 FYNNEI. The CDR3 DNA is TGTGCCATCTCGACAGAAAGCCGATATGGCTACACCTTC. It encodes CAISTESRYGYTF.